The rows below give T cell receptor beta chains drawn from one sample of a study of neurological immune-mediated disorders. TCRdb re-analysed the 5' RACE reads in MiXCR, keeping a single row per CDR3 protein. The sample records tens of thousands of distinct CDR3 sequences, around 2.9% being singletons. Sequencing used PBMCs. Source of these receptors: a woman aged 60-70 years with multiple sclerosis. CDR3s include the opening cysteine and the closing phenylalanine or tryptophan. A D gene is named only where the DNA matches it firmly. The size of a clone is reported for some rows only, either as once, few or many, or as a class for expanded clones.

D gene: -
clone size: medium-sized
CDR3 length: 18
V gene: TRBV21-1
J gene: TRBJ1-1
CDR3 protein: CASSKDQDNPRSNTEAFF
CDR3 DNA: TGTGCCAGCAGCAAAGATCAGGATAACCCGCGTTCGAACACTGAAGCTTTCTTT

D gene: -
clone size: many
CDR3 length: 14
V gene: TRBV12-3/TRBV12-4
J gene: TRBJ1-5
CDR3 protein: CASSPRQEDQPQHF
CDR3 DNA: TGTGCCAGCAGTCCTAGACAAGAGGATCAGCCCCAGCATTTT

D gene: TRBD1
clone size: many
CDR3 length: 14
V gene: TRBV28
J gene: TRBJ2-1
CDR3 protein: CASSFLDRTGHQFF
CDR3 DNA: TGTGCCAGCAGTTTTTTGGACAGGACGGGTCATCAGTTCTTC

D gene: -
clone size: many
CDR3 length: 15
V gene: TRBV20-1
J gene: TRBJ2-5
CDR3 protein: CSARALRGSGETQYF
CDR3 DNA: TGCAGTGCTAGAGCCCTCCGGGGGTCGGGAGAGACCCAGTACTTC

D gene: -
clone size: -
CDR3 length: 17
V gene: TRBV4-1
J gene: TRBJ2-1
CDR3 protein: CASSQDRGRSDSGEQFF
CDR3 DNA: TGCGCCAGCAGCCAAGATCGCGGGCGCTCCGACTCCGGTGAGCAGTTCTTC

D gene: TRBD1
clone size: many
CDR3 length: 14
V gene: TRBV25-1
J gene: TRBJ2-7
CDR3 protein: CASSDDRGWYEQYF
CDR3 DNA: TGTGCCAGCAGTGATGACAGGGGGTGGTACGAGCAGTACTTC

D gene: -
clone size: many
CDR3 length: 13
V gene: TRBV20-1
J gene: TRBJ1-4
CDR3 protein: CSARDSGIEKLFF
CDR3 DNA: TGCAGTGCTAGAGATTCAGGGATCGAAAAACTGTTTTTT

D gene: -
clone size: many
CDR3 length: 14
V gene: TRBV5-1
J gene: TRBJ1-1
CDR3 protein: CASSIPGRNTEAFF
CDR3 DNA: TGCGCCAGCAGCATTCCGGGACGGAACACTGAAGCTTTCTTT

D gene: TRBD1
clone size: many
CDR3 length: 16
V gene: TRBV5-1
J gene: TRBJ2-7
CDR3 protein: CASSLRFPGQGYEQYF
CDR3 DNA: TGCGCCAGCAGCTTAAGATTTCCGGGACAGGGTTACGAGCAGTACTTC

D gene: TRBD1
clone size: medium-sized
CDR3 length: 15
V gene: TRBV18
J gene: TRBJ1-6
CDR3 protein: CASSPGKQGHSPLHF
CDR3 DNA: TGTGCCAGCTCACCAGGAAAACAGGGGCATTCACCCCTCCACTTT

D gene: -
clone size: many
CDR3 length: 17
V gene: TRBV14
J gene: TRBJ2-1
CDR3 protein: CASSQDRGVPSSNEQFF
CDR3 DNA: TGTGCCAGCAGCCAAGATAGGGGGGTCCCATCGTCGAATGAGCAGTTCTTC

D gene: -
clone size: many
CDR3 length: 14
V gene: TRBV20-1
J gene: TRBJ1-5
CDR3 protein: CSASQRQGNQPQHF
CDR3 DNA: TGCAGTGCTAGTCAGCGACAGGGCAATCAGCCCCAGCATTTT

D gene: -
clone size: -
CDR3 length: 14
V gene: TRBV5-1
J gene: TRBJ1-6
CDR3 protein: CASSLGGNNSPLHF
CDR3 DNA: TGCGCCAGCAGCTTGGGAGGGAATAATTCACCCCTCCACTTT

D gene: -
clone size: -
CDR3 length: 13
V gene: TRBV18
J gene: TRBJ1-2
CDR3 protein: CASSPRGDYGYTF
CDR3 DNA: TGTGCCAGCTCACCTCGGGGGGACTATGGCTACACCTTC

D gene: TRBD1
clone size: many
CDR3 length: 14
V gene: TRBV12-3/TRBV12-4
J gene: TRBJ1-1
CDR3 protein: CASSPFRGRTEAFF
CDR3 DNA: TGTGCCAGCAGTCCCTTCAGGGGGCGGACTGAAGCTTTCTTT

D gene: -
clone size: many
CDR3 length: 14
V gene: TRBV10-2
J gene: TRBJ1-6
CDR3 protein: CASSGQAYNSPLHF
CDR3 DNA: TGCGCCAGCAGTGGACAGGCATATAATTCACCCCTCCACTTT

D gene: -
clone size: many
CDR3 length: 13
V gene: TRBV20-1
J gene: TRBJ1-3
CDR3 protein: CSASGQPGNTIYF
CDR3 DNA: TGCAGTGCCTCAGGACAGCCTGGAAACACCATATATTTT

D gene: -
clone size: many
CDR3 length: 17
V gene: TRBV2
J gene: TRBJ2-6
CDR3 protein: CASSVGNANSGANVLTF
CDR3 DNA: TGTGCCAGCAGTGTCGGGAACGCCAACTCTGGGGCCAACGTCCTGACTTTC

D gene: -
clone size: many
CDR3 length: 18
V gene: TRBV21-1
J gene: TRBJ2-6
CDR3 protein: CASSKLRDRSSGANVLTF
CDR3 DNA: TGTGCCAGCAGCAAGCTCCGGGACCGTAGCTCTGGGGCCAACGTCCTGACTTTC

D gene: TRBD1
clone size: many
CDR3 length: 17
V gene: TRBV14
J gene: TRBJ1-3
CDR3 protein: CASSHGGQGLSGNTIYF
CDR3 DNA: TGTGCCAGCAGCCACGGGGGACAGGGGCTCTCTGGAAACACCATATATTTT

D gene: -
clone size: many
CDR3 length: 14
V gene: TRBV5-1
J gene: TRBJ2-5
CDR3 protein: CASSDALGSETQYF
CDR3 DNA: TGCGCCAGCAGCGATGCCCTGGGATCCGAGACCCAGTACTTC

D gene: TRBD1
clone size: many
CDR3 length: 14
V gene: TRBV28
J gene: TRBJ1-2
CDR3 protein: CASSPQTGGSGYTF
CDR3 DNA: TGTGCCAGCAGTCCTCAAACAGGGGGCTCGGGCTACACCTTC

D gene: TRBD1
clone size: many
CDR3 length: 18
V gene: TRBV5-1
J gene: TRBJ1-2
CDR3 protein: CASRTQPGQGRSSYGYTF
CDR3 DNA: TGCGCCAGCAGGACTCAACCGGGACAGGGGAGGTCCTCCTATGGCTACACCTTC

D gene: -
clone size: many
CDR3 length: 14
V gene: TRBV7-9
J gene: TRBJ2-5
CDR3 protein: CASSALSVRETQYF
CDR3 DNA: TGTGCCAGCAGCGCCCTCTCGGTTAGGGAGACCCAGTACTTC

D gene: -
clone size: many
CDR3 length: 14
V gene: TRBV20-1
J gene: TRBJ1-4
CDR3 protein: CSARLIKTNEKLFF
CDR3 DNA: TGCAGTGCTAGACTTATTAAAACTAATGAAAAACTGTTTTTT

D gene: TRBD2
clone size: many
CDR3 length: 16
V gene: TRBV5-1
J gene: TRBJ2-5
CDR3 protein: CASSSASGGLKETQYF
CDR3 DNA: TGCGCCAGCAGCTCGGCTAGCGGGGGCCTAAAAGAGACCCAGTACTTC

D gene: -
clone size: many
CDR3 length: 15
V gene: TRBV20-1
J gene: TRBJ2-1
CDR3 protein: CSAPGQALSYNEQFF
CDR3 DNA: TGCAGTGCTCCTGGACAAGCCTTAAGCTACAATGAGCAGTTCTTC

D gene: -
clone size: many
CDR3 length: 15
V gene: TRBV20-1
J gene: TRBJ2-1
CDR3 protein: CSASPGPRAPNEQFF
CDR3 DNA: TGCAGTGCTAGTCCGGGGCCACGGGCTCCCAATGAGCAGTTCTTC

D gene: TRBD1
clone size: many
CDR3 length: 14
V gene: TRBV3-1
J gene: TRBJ2-5
CDR3 protein: CASSQPTGKETQYF
CDR3 DNA: TGTGCCAGCAGCCAACCGACAGGGAAAGAGACCCAGTACTTC

D gene: TRBD1
clone size: many
CDR3 length: 15
V gene: TRBV5-6
J gene: TRBJ1-5
CDR3 protein: CASSLVGQGGQPQHF
CDR3 DNA: TGTGCCAGCAGCTTGGTCGGACAGGGCGGTCAGCCCCAGCATTTT

D gene: TRBD1
clone size: many
CDR3 length: 13
V gene: TRBV5-1
J gene: TRBJ2-1
CDR3 protein: CASSPPGGNEQFF
CDR3 DNA: TGCGCCAGCAGTCCCCCAGGGGGCAATGAGCAGTTCTTC

D gene: TRBD2
clone size: many
CDR3 length: 13
V gene: TRBV20-1
J gene: TRBJ2-5
CDR3 protein: CSASIGRQETQYF
CDR3 DNA: TGCAGTGCTAGTATCGGGAGGCAAGAGACCCAGTACTTC

D gene: -
clone size: many
CDR3 length: 14
V gene: TRBV20-1
J gene: TRBJ1-3
CDR3 protein: CSARDSSVADTIYF
CDR3 DNA: TGCAGTGCCCGTGACAGCTCTGTTGCAGACACCATATATTTT

D gene: -
clone size: many
CDR3 length: 14
V gene: TRBV7-2
J gene: TRBJ1-5
CDR3 protein: CASSLGTSNQPQHF
CDR3 DNA: TGTGCCAGCAGCTTGGGGACCTCCAATCAGCCCCAGCATTTT

D gene: -
clone size: many
CDR3 length: 14
V gene: TRBV24-1
J gene: TRBJ2-2
CDR3 protein: CATSDRGNTGELFF
CDR3 DNA: TGTGCCACCAGTGACCGGGGGAACACCGGGGAGCTGTTTTTT

D gene: -
clone size: many
CDR3 length: 10
V gene: TRBV12-3/TRBV12-4
J gene: TRBJ2-1
CDR3 protein: CASRGNEQFF
CDR3 DNA: TGTGCCAGCAGGGGAAATGAGCAGTTCTTC

D gene: -
clone size: many
CDR3 length: 14
V gene: TRBV12-3/TRBV12-4
J gene: TRBJ1-2
CDR3 protein: CASNAGTGWDGYTF
CDR3 DNA: TGTGCCAGCAACGCAGGGACCGGTTGGGATGGCTACACCTTC

D gene: -
clone size: many
CDR3 length: 12
V gene: TRBV3-1
J gene: TRBJ2-7
CDR3 protein: CASGSELYEQYF
CDR3 DNA: TGTGCCAGTGGTTCAGAGCTCTACGAGCAGTACTTC

D gene: -
clone size: many
CDR3 length: 14
V gene: TRBV5-1
J gene: TRBJ1-1
CDR3 protein: CASSLVAGNTEAFF
CDR3 DNA: TGCGCCAGCAGCTTGGTGGCAGGGAACACTGAAGCTTTCTTT

D gene: -
clone size: many
CDR3 length: 15
V gene: TRBV6-6
J gene: TRBJ2-7
CDR3 protein: CASSYSSGGPYEQYF
CDR3 DNA: TGTGCCAGCAGTTACTCTTCCGGGGGGCCCTACGAGCAGTACTTC

D gene: TRBD1
clone size: -
CDR3 length: 15
V gene: TRBV18
J gene: TRBJ1-1
CDR3 protein: CASSHGQDSDTEAFF
CDR3 DNA: TGTGCCAGCTCACACGGACAGGACAGCGACACTGAAGCTTTCTTT

D gene: TRBD1
clone size: many
CDR3 length: 18
V gene: TRBV15
J gene: TRBJ2-2
CDR3 protein: CATSKSAGQGIDTGELFF
CDR3 DNA: TGTGCCACCAGCAAATCCGCGGGACAGGGTATAGACACCGGGGAGCTGTTTTTT

D gene: -
clone size: many
CDR3 length: 15
V gene: TRBV20-1
J gene: TRBJ2-1
CDR3 protein: CSARSGSTTYNEQFF
CDR3 DNA: TGCAGTGCTAGGTCCGGCAGCACCACCTACAATGAGCAGTTCTTC

D gene: TRBD1
clone size: many
CDR3 length: 13
V gene: TRBV5-1
J gene: TRBJ2-7
CDR3 protein: CASRTTGELEQYF
CDR3 DNA: TGCGCCAGCAGGACGACAGGGGAGTTGGAGCAGTACTTC

D gene: -
clone size: many
CDR3 length: 13
V gene: TRBV27
J gene: TRBJ1-2
CDR3 protein: CASSLGRLYGYTF
CDR3 DNA: TGTGCCAGCAGTTTGGGTCGCTTATATGGCTACACCTTC

D gene: -
clone size: many
CDR3 length: 13
V gene: TRBV6-5
J gene: TRBJ1-2
CDR3 protein: CASTRSGYYGYTF
CDR3 DNA: TGTGCCAGCACCCGCTCAGGGTACTATGGCTACACCTTC

D gene: TRBD2
clone size: -
CDR3 length: 15
V gene: TRBV5-1
J gene: TRBJ2-1
CDR3 protein: CASRKAGGSYNEQFF
CDR3 DNA: TGCGCCAGCAGAAAAGCGGGGGGCTCCTACAATGAGCAGTTCTTC

D gene: -
clone size: many
CDR3 length: 16
V gene: TRBV7-8
J gene: TRBJ1-3
CDR3 protein: CASSPNQGRDGNTIYF
CDR3 DNA: TGTGCCAGCAGTCCAAACCAAGGCAGGGATGGAAACACCATATATTTT

D gene: TRBD1
clone size: many
CDR3 length: 16
V gene: TRBV5-1
J gene: TRBJ2-1
CDR3 protein: CASSPGQGLTYNEQFF
CDR3 DNA: TGCGCCAGCAGCCCGGGACAGGGCCTAACCTACAATGAGCAGTTCTTC

D gene: -
clone size: -
CDR3 length: 15
V gene: TRBV5-1
J gene: TRBJ2-1
CDR3 protein: CASSTQGIINNEQFF
CDR3 DNA: TGCGCCAGCAGCACTCAGGGTATCATAAACAATGAGCAGTTCTTC

D gene: -
clone size: few
CDR3 length: 15
V gene: TRBV5-4
J gene: TRBJ2-7
CDR3 protein: CASRKGDIPSYEQYF
CDR3 DNA: TGTGCCAGCAGGAAGGGGGACATACCTTCCTACGAGCAGTACTTC

D gene: -
clone size: many
CDR3 length: 14
V gene: TRBV20-1
J gene: TRBJ1-3
CDR3 protein: CSASAVSSGNTIYF
CDR3 DNA: TGCAGTGCTAGTGCAGTTTCCTCTGGAAACACCATATATTTT

D gene: TRBD2
clone size: many
CDR3 length: 15
V gene: TRBV5-1
J gene: TRBJ2-5
CDR3 protein: CASSPSSGGQETQYF
CDR3 DNA: TGCGCCAGCAGCCCCTCCAGCGGGGGTCAAGAGACCCAGTACTTC

D gene: -
clone size: many
CDR3 length: 13
V gene: TRBV10-3
J gene: TRBJ2-1
CDR3 protein: CAIWKDSYNEQFF
CDR3 DNA: TGTGCCATCTGGAAGGATTCCTACAATGAGCAGTTCTTC

D gene: -
clone size: many
CDR3 length: 15
V gene: TRBV20-1
J gene: TRBJ2-1
CDR3 protein: CSARDFRGLGNEQFF
CDR3 DNA: TGCAGTGCTAGAGATTTCCGGGGGCTAGGAAATGAGCAGTTCTTC

D gene: -
clone size: many
CDR3 length: 11
V gene: TRBV10-1
J gene: TRBJ2-1
CDR3 protein: CASSGYLEQFF
CDR3 DNA: TGCGCCAGCAGTGGTTACCTAGAGCAGTTCTTC

D gene: -
clone size: many
CDR3 length: 12
V gene: TRBV6-6
J gene: TRBJ1-1
CDR3 protein: CASVTANTEAFF
CDR3 DNA: TGTGCCAGCGTCACAGCAAACACTGAAGCTTTCTTT

D gene: TRBD2
clone size: many
CDR3 length: 13
V gene: TRBV5-6
J gene: TRBJ2-4
CDR3 protein: CASSPRGRHIQYF
CDR3 DNA: TGTGCCAGCAGCCCTCGCGGGAGGCACATTCAGTACTTC